These 27 T cell receptor beta chains were sequenced from one sample in a study of beta chain features in type 1 diabetes. Expressed TCRB transcripts were sequenced, since all the RNA that had been isolated was reverse transcribed. Method: immunoSEQ multiplex PCR; TCRdb's copy keeps in-frame clones and lacks some. The sample has about 620,000 clones, roughly 16% seen once; the top ten hold around 0.095%. The sample consisted of naive CD4+ T cells from blood. The receptors shown here come from a man aged 18-30 years in good health.

V gene TRBV15 combines with J gene TRBJ1-3, with 7 bases fitting TRBD1. Germline values: CDR1 LNHNV, CDR2 YYDKDF (reference sequence). V lost 5 bases, J lost 0 bases, and 16 bases stayed unmatched. The CDR3 spans 19 residues. As DNA, the CDR3 is TGTGCCACCAGCTGGGACAGTCCGTTCCAATTTCGCTCTGGAAACACCATATATTTT. This sequence encodes CATSWDSPFQFRSGNTIYF.

This chain connects TRBV7-9 to TRBJ1-5; D gene ambiguous. CDR3 size: 15 residues. V lost 1 base, J lost 2 bases, and 9 bases lay in between. Germline CDR1 and CDR2: SEHNR and FQNEAQ (reference sequence). The CDR3 loop reads CASSLGVFGNQPQHF. CDR3 nucleotide sequence: TGTGCCAGCAGCTTAGGGGTATTCGGCAATCAGCCCCAGCATTTT.

CDR3 amino acids: CASSLPTLTTVPFPDTQYF. The CDR3 nucleotides read TGTGCCAGCAGCTTACCTACCCTCACGACAGTTCCCTTCCCAGATACGCAGTATTTT. The V gene is TRBV7-8, the J gene TRBJ2-3; perhaps TRBD1 as D (5 bases). Trimming took off 2 bases at V and 4 bases at J, with 25 bases between the two ends. Per germline, CDR1 SGHVS and CDR2 FQNEAQ. The CDR3 has 19 residues.

Here the CDR3 DNA reads TGTGCCAGCAGCTTAGCGAGAATAACAGAAGCTTTCTTT. Translated, it gives CASSLARITEAFF. The chain has TRBV7-2 and TRBJ1-1; D is undetermined. Germline V gene data show CDR1 as SGHTA and CDR2 as FQGNSA. V lost 0 bases and J 8 bases, leaving 10 bases between the germline ends. This CDR3 is 13 amino acids long.

The rearrangement uses TRBV10-3 and TRBJ2-5; D remains ambiguous. Trimming cost V 3 bases and J 4 bases, with 3 bases left between them. There are 11 residues in the CDR3. CDR1 and CDR2 from the germline V gene are ENHRY and SYGVKD. CDR3 residues: CAISDAETQYF. The CDR3 DNA reads TGTGCCATCAGTGACGCAGAGACCCAGTACTTC.

As regards this clone: Other DNA sequences in the sample encode the same CDR3. V is TRBV2 and J is TRBJ2-7; 14 bases agree with TRBD2. The ends lost 7 bases at V and 4 bases at J; junction bases unmatched: 3. Germline assignment: CDR1 SNHLY and CDR2 FYNNEI. This CDR3 contains 14 residues. For the CDR3, the DNA is TGTGCCAGCAAGGGACTAGCGGGAGTATACGAGCAGTACTTC. Protein sequence: CASKGLAGVYEQYF. The full variable domain, with the rest looked up from reference TRBV2 and TRBJ2-7, is EPEVTQTPSHQVTQMGQEVILRCVPISNHLYFYWYRQILGQKVEFLVSFYNNEISEKSEIFDDQFSVERPDGSNFTLKIRSTKLEDSAMYFCASKGLAGVYEQYFGPGTRLTVT.

This clone was counted a few times. The genes are TRBV15 and TRBJ1-4; unclear D gene. CDR1 and CDR2 (germline): LNHNV, YYDKDF (reference sequence). The CDR3 is 14 amino acids. The V end lost 1 base, the J end lost 8 bases, and 11 bases lay between the germline ends. This CDR3 reads CATSRVIPPEKLFF. CDR3 sequence (DNA): TGTGCCACCAGCAGAGTCATACCGCCGGAAAAACTGTTTTTT.

This clone was counted only a few times. J is TRBJ1-1 and V is TRBV18; D is unclear. The CDR3 has 13 amino acids. The V gene's germline CDR1 is KGHSH and CDR2 LQKENI. Trimming took 5 bases from V and 1 from J, leaving 8 bases between them. CDR3 residues: CASSEQQNTEAFF. CDR3 coding DNA: TGTGCCAGCTCAGAACAGCAGAACACTGAAGCTTTCTTT.

In this sample, this clone turned up a few times. V gene TRBV6-5 combines with J gene TRBJ2-5; 7 nucleotides line up with TRBD1. After removal of 7 bases from V and 5 bases from J, the junction contained 7 bases not matched to a gene. CDR3 size: 13 residues. Germline CDR1 MNHEY, CDR2 SVGAGI. The CDR3 bases are TGTGCCAGCAAGAAGGGGGCTGTGGAGACCCAGTACTTC. It translates to CASKKGAVETQYF.

The chain links TRBV6-5 to TRBJ2-7; TRBD2 matches 8 bases. Unmatched junction bases numbered 9, after V lost 0 bases and J lost 5 bases. Germline CDR1 is MNHEY and CDR2 is SVGAGI. This CDR3 region has 16 residues. CDR3 coding DNA: TGTGCCAGCAGTTACTCGAGGAGCGGGAGTCTCAACGAGCAGTACTTC. Residues: CASSYSRSGSLNEQYF.

This clone was counted between two and nine times. The chain employs TRBV6-6 and TRBJ1-4; TRBD1 aligns across 9 bases. Germline V lookup: CDR1 MNHNY, CDR2 SVGAGI (reference sequence). This CDR3 is built from 14 residues. V trimming: 6 bases; J trimming: 5 bases; junction bases outside the gene matches: 4. The CDR3 loop reads CASSPTGGNEKLFF. For the CDR3, the DNA is TGTGCCAGCAGCCCCACAGGGGGCAATGAAAAACTGTTTTTT.

The chain recombines TRBV7-9 with TRBJ1-5, with 8 bases fitting TRBD1. J lost 6 bases, V lost 5 bases, and 12 bases had no gene match. The CDR3 has 16 amino acids. Looked up from germline, CDR1 is SEHNR and CDR2 is FQNEAQ (reference sequence). Here the CDR3 reads CASSPGRQGMGQPQHF. The CDR3 DNA sequence: TGTGCCAGCAGCCCAGGAAGACAGGGGATGGGTCAGCCCCAGCATTTT.

V is TRBV7-2 and J is TRBJ2-5, with D uncertain. This CDR3 region has 14 residues. V lost 1 base and J lost 5, with 11 bases in between. Germline assignment: CDR1 SGHTA and CDR2 FQGNSA. CDR3 nucleotides: TGTGCCAGCAGCTTAGACGCAGCCGGTGAGACCCAGTACTTC. Amino acid sequence: CASSLDAAGETQYF.

This clone has more than one count but fewer than ten. The V gene is TRBV11-3, the J gene TRBJ2-1; D might be TRBD1 (6 bases). V was cut by 0 bases and J by 10 bases, with 19 bases left in between. Germline V gene data show CDR1 as SGHNT and CDR2 as YENEEA. This CDR3 has 16 residues. The CDR3 DNA reads as TGTGCCAGCAGCTTAGATGCCGGGACACCCCAGCGGGAGCAGTTCTTC. Its protein product is CASSLDAGTPQREQFF.

The CDR3: CASSLLGSGEQYF. The CDR3 nucleotides read TGTGCCAGCAGCTTACTCGGTTCAGGCGAGCAGTACTTC. The chain employs TRBV11-3 and TRBJ2-7, with D uncertain. The ends were cut back, 2 bases at V and 6 bases at J, with 11 bases in the middle. Germline loops: CDR1 SGHNT, CDR2 YENEEA. CDR3 length: 13 amino acids.

The chain carries TRBV7-2 and TRBJ2-5, with D maybe TRBD2 (6 bases). The ends were cut back, 4 bases at V and 3 bases at J, with 18 bases in the middle. The CDR3 length is 16 residues. Germline values: CDR1 SGHTA, CDR2 FQGNSA. Here the CDR3 reads CASSYPLGSKKETQYF. CDR3 DNA sequence: TGTGCCAGCAGCTACCCCCTCGGGAGTAAAAAAGAGACCCAGTACTTC.

The rearrangement links TRBV11-2 to TRBJ2-7; 11 nucleotides agree with TRBD1. Trimming took 3 bases from V and 0 from J; bases not matched to a gene: 1. The CDR3 length is 15 residues. Germline assignment: CDR1 SGHAT and CDR2 FQNNGV. The DNA for the CDR3 is TGTGCCAGCAGCTTCGGGACAGGGGGCTCCTACGAGCAGTACTTC. The encoded protein is CASSFGTGGSYEQYF.

This clone has a handful of counts. The rearrangement links TRBV5-4 to TRBJ2-7; 8 nucleotides line up with TRBD2. V shed 4 bases and J 4 bases; nucleotides not matched to a gene: 10. The CDR3 extends over 15 amino acids. Germline V lookup: CDR1 SGHNT, CDR2 YYREEE (reference sequence). CDR3 in amino acids: CASSRTLAGGYEQYF. CDR3 bases: TGTGCCAGCAGCCGCACTTTGGCGGGAGGTTACGAGCAGTACTTC.

The chain couples TRBV11-2 to TRBJ2-3; D is possibly TRBD2 (6 bases). Trimming left V 2 bases short and J 6 bases short, with 18 bases between. This CDR3 region has 16 residues. The germline V gene encodes CDR1 SGHAT and CDR2 FQNNGV. Here the CDR3 reads CASSLISGAGYDTQYF. The CDR3 nucleotides are TGTGCCAGCAGCTTAATTTCGGGAGCAGGGTACGATACGCAGTATTTT.

This clone was seen more than once but under ten times. The chain has TRBV4-3 and TRBJ1-2; the D is unclear. The CDR3 loop spans 14 amino acids. The germline V and J ends were trimmed by 4 bases and 4 bases, with 13 bases remaining between them. Germline CDR1 reads LGHNA; CDR2 reads YSLEER. The CDR3 region is CASSPRGEIYGYTF. The CDR3 DNA sequence: TGCGCCAGCAGCCCCCGGGGAGAGATCTATGGCTACACCTTC.

This clone was seen a few times. The V gene is TRBV7-2, the J gene TRBJ1-4; no definite D call. Looked up from germline, CDR1 is SGHTA and CDR2 is FQGNSA. The germline V and J ends were trimmed by 4 bases and 0 bases, with 6 bases remaining between them. The CDR3 has 14 amino acids. The CDR3 sequence: CASSSHATNEKLFF. The CDR3 region has the DNA TGTGCCAGCAGCTCGCATGCAACTAATGAAAAACTGTTTTTT.

This clone was recorded a few times. The same CDR3 can be traced to other DNA sequences in this sample. This rearrangement joins TRBV5-1 to TRBJ2-3; D perhaps matches TRBD1 (6 bases). Germline V gives CDR1 SGHRS, CDR2 YFSETQ. V was clipped by 5 bases and J by 5 bases, with 9 bases between them. The CDR3 loop spans 12 amino acids. CDR3 DNA sequence: TGCGCCAGCAGTCCACAGGGAGATACGCAGTATTTT. Translating gives CASSPQGDTQYF.

This clone was seen a handful of times. The gene calls are TRBV27 and TRBJ2-5; unclear D gene. Germline CDR1 is MNHEY and CDR2 is SMNVEV (reference sequence). The V and J ends lost 6 bases and 5 bases respectively, with 16 bases between them. This CDR3 is built from 14 residues. CDR3 loop: CASRTGQIWETQYF. In DNA, the CDR3 is TGTGCCAGCAGGACGGGCCAGATTTGGGAGACCCAGTACTTC.

The V and J genes are TRBV4-1 and TRBJ2-5; D gene uncertain. Trimming stripped 0 bases from V and 4 bases from J, with 9 bases between. The CDR3 has 14 residues. Germline V gene sequence: CDR1 MGHRA, CDR2 YSYEKL. As DNA, the CDR3 is TGCGCCAGCAGCCAAGAGGTAGTATCAGAGACCCAGTACTTC. Protein: CASSQEVVSETQYF.

This clone was picked up a small number of times. The gene calls are TRBV9 and TRBJ2-1; 8 nucleotides match TRBD1. Per germline, CDR1 SGDLS and CDR2 YYNGEE. The CDR3 is 14 residues long. Losses at the gene ends were 5 bases for V and 7 bases for J; bases not matched to a gene: 8. The DNA of the CDR3 is TGTGCCAGCAGTCGGACAGGGAACCGGAATGAGCAGTTCTTC. Translated: CASSRTGNRNEQFF.

The V and J genes are TRBV29-1 and TRBJ2-7; 9 positions agree with TRBD1. Germline CDR1 is SQVTM and CDR2 is ANQGSEA. The V gene end was trimmed by 6 bases and the J gene end by 5 bases; junction bases not matched to a gene: 17. This CDR3 spans 16 amino acids. This CDR3 is CSVVRPLGQGVDEQYF. The CDR3 nucleotides read TGCAGCGTAGTGAGGCCCCTGGGACAGGGTGTCGACGAGCAGTACTTC.

There are a few counts of this clone. The V call is TRBV15, the J call TRBJ2-1; 9 bases are shared with TRBD2. Germline CDR1 and CDR2: LNHNV and YYDKDF (reference sequence). There are 15 residues in the CDR3. The V and J ends lost 4 bases and 2 bases, in that order; junction bases with no gene match: 3. The CDR3 protein is CATSIIAGAYNEQFF. The CDR3, as DNA: TGTGCCACCAGCATAATAGCGGGAGCCTACAATGAGCAGTTCTTC.